This T cell receptor (beta chain) was identified in a study of blood T cell repertoires in COVID-19. Original data processing: Estimation of nucleated cell counts was performed using reference gene primer amplification. Method: immunoSEQ multiplex PCR; TCRdb's copy keeps in-frame clones and lacks some. V, J and clone size were drawn from that table, and D and trimming were deduced from the DNA. The data show approximately 250,000 clones, with approximately 90% seen just once and approximately 3% held by the top ten. There are 16 residues in the CDR3. The V end was cut by 4 bases, the J end by 10 bases, with 25 bases between. Germline CDR1 MGHRA, CDR2 YSYEKL.

The V call is TRBV4-1, the J call TRBJ1-2; no definite D call. The sample comprised PBMCs or T cells enriched from blood (not recorded which). This TCR was sampled from a man aged 35 to 55 who had been exposed to COVID-19. The CDR3 DNA reads TGCGCCAGCAGCCGGTTAGGTTCGTCCAATAAGCGGGACTACACCTTC. This translates into CASSRLGSSNKRDYTF.